The TCR beta chain described here comes from a study of blood T cell repertoires in COVID-19. Study as a whole: Samples came from the United States, Italy and Spain, spanning acute and convalescent COVID-19. The cDNA or gDNA used as material had been derived from T cells, B-cell-depleted T cells, or PBMCs.

Enrolment of Seattle patients took place during active infection, and they were followed longitudinally. The authors' processing: How many nucleated cells were present was estimated from reference gene primer amplification. Data came from immunoSEQ multiplex PCR; TCRdb stores just in-frame clones and leaves some out. V, J and clone size were drawn from that table, and D and trimming were deduced from the DNA. The profile covers about 230,000 clones, with roughly 79% appearing a single time and 7.5% taken by the ten largest. Specimen: peripheral blood. The TCR originated in a woman of 80 years or more with COVID-19, enrolled during active disease.

CDR3 sequence: CASSSERESTDTQYF. CDR3 coding DNA: TGTGCCAGCAGCTCGGAGCGGGAGTCTACAGATACGCAGTATTTT. This chain uses TRBV11-2 with TRBJ2-3, with 8 bases fitting TRBD2. This CDR3 is built from 15 residues. Germline assignment: CDR1 SGHAT and CDR2 FQNNGV. V shed 4 bases and J 3 bases; nucleotides not matched to a gene: 6.